The 9 T cell receptor beta chains below all came from one sample that was sequenced in a study of blood T cell repertoires in COVID-19. The assay was immunoSEQ multiplex PCR, and TCRdb's table has in-frame clones only and misses some. The sample records roughly 280,000 clones, approximately 87% being singletons. The sample comprised peripheral blood. The receptors here all came from a man between 60 and 75 years old who had recovered from COVID-19.

This chain uses TRBV5-1 with TRBJ2-7; D is unclear. The V gene's germline CDR1 is SGHRS and CDR2 YFSETQ. The CDR3 has 14 residues. The germline V and J ends were trimmed by 0 bases and 3 bases, with 10 bases remaining between them. The CDR3 loop is CASSLVVGNYEQYF. CDR3 in DNA: TGCGCCAGCAGCTTGGTCGTCGGTAACTACGAGCAGTACTTC. Filled out from reference TRBV5-1 and TRBJ2-7, the complete variable domain reads KAGVTQTPRYLIKTRGQQVTLSCSPISGHRSVSWYQQTPGQGLQFLFEYFSETQRNKGNFPGRFSGRQFSNSRSEMNVSTLELGDSALYLCASSLVVGNYEQYFGPGTRLTVT.

The rearrangement uses TRBV6-5 and TRBJ1-6; D gene unclear. CDR1 is MNHEY and CDR2 is SVGAGI in the germline V gene. Deletions cut 4 bases from V and 7 bases from J, with 11 bases between. The CDR3 sequence is 14 residues long. CDR3 nucleotides: TGTGCCAGCAGTTTTGTACAGAAAAATTCACCCCTCCACTTT. Translated, it gives CASSFVQKNSPLHF.

V usage is TRBV5-8 and J usage is TRBJ2-5; possibly TRBD2 for D (6 bases). V lost 2 bases and J 1 base, leaving 9 bases between the germline ends. This CDR3 has 14 residues. Germline CDR1 SGHTS, CDR2 YDEGEE. CDR3 region: CASSLKGGQETQYF. The CDR3 DNA is TGTGCCAGCAGCTTAAAGGGAGGCCAAGAGACCCAGTACTTC.

This clone appeared a few times. The chain is built from TRBV28 and TRBJ2-7; 9 bases align to TRBD2. V dropped 6 bases and J dropped 6; count of bases not matched to a gene: 12. Germline V gene lookup returns CDR1 MDHEN and CDR2 SYDVKM. The CDR3 is 15 amino acids. CDR3 DNA sequence: TGTGCCAGCAGCCTTGTCGCTAGCGGGGCCGGCGAGCAGTACTTC. Encoded protein: CASSLVASGAGEQYF.

The DNA for the CDR3 is TGCGCCAGCAGCGGCGGGACCCTCGGGTACACTGAAGCTTTCTTT. This translates into CASSGGTLGYTEAFF. The gene calls are TRBV5-1 and TRBJ1-1, with D possibly TRBD1 on 5 matching bases. Per the germline V gene, CDR1 is SGHRS and CDR2 is YFSETQ. Trimming shortened V by 4 bases and J by 3 bases, and 16 bases separated the two germline ends. The CDR3 is 15 residues long. The variable domain in full, completed from reference TRBV5-1 and TRBJ1-1, reads KAGVTQTPRYLIKTRGQQVTLSCSPISGHRSVSWYQQTPGQGLQFLFEYFSETQRNKGNFPGRFSGRQFSNSRSEMNVSTLELGDSALYLCASSGGTLGYTEAFFGQGTRLTVV.

This clone has more than one count but fewer than ten. The CDR3 spells CASRTGTSGRRREQFF. CDR3 nucleotide sequence: TGTGCCAGCAGAACCGGGACTAGCGGGAGGCGGCGTGAGCAGTTCTTC. The chain employs TRBV2 and TRBJ2-1; TRBD2 matches at 15 bases. The junction had 9 bases not matched to a gene; V was cut back by 6 bases and J by 9 bases. Per germline, CDR1 SNHLY and CDR2 FYNNEI. This CDR3 has 16 residues.

This clone occurred a few times. The J gene is TRBJ1-6, the V gene TRBV28; no firm D call. Trimming took 5 bases from V and 3 from J, leaving 8 bases between them. Germline V gives CDR1 MDHEN, CDR2 SYDVKM. There are 14 residues in the CDR3. This CDR3 is CASSPGIYNSPLHF. The CDR3, as DNA: TGTGCCAGCAGTCCCGGGATCTATAATTCACCCCTCCACTTT.

This rearrangement joins TRBV10-3 to TRBJ2-7; 12 nucleotides match TRBD2. Losses at the gene ends were 3 bases for V and 6 bases for J; bases not matched to a gene: 6. In germline, CDR1 is ENHRY, CDR2 SYGVKD. The CDR3 loop spans 15 amino acids. CDR3 sequence reads: CAISELAGGIREQYF. CDR3 nucleotides: TGTGCCATCAGTGAACTAGCGGGGGGCATTCGCGAGCAGTACTTC.

The chain joins TRBV9 to TRBJ2-7; 7 bases align to TRBD1. CDR1 is SGDLS, CDR2 YYNGEE, per germline. This CDR3 comprises 13 residues. Germline trimming cut 5 bases from V and 7 bases from J; bases unmatched to any gene: 9. CDR3 in amino acids: CASSEIPGGEQYF. In nucleotides, the CDR3 is TGTGCCAGCAGTGAGATACCAGGGGGAGAGCAGTACTTC.